Listed below are T cell receptor beta chains from one sample, sequenced in a study. Using its own MiXCR run on the 5' RACE reads, TCRdb lists one record per CDR3 protein. This table has 60,000 to 65,000 distinct CDR3 sequences, roughly 22% appearing once. Sequencing was done on a sample of memory CD4+ T cells sorted from a lymph node. These receptors came from a female donor with breast cancer. The CDR3 runs from the conserved cysteine through the conserved F or W. D genes are given only for firm matches. Part of the rows lack a size; the others show once, few, many or a class for expanded clones.

D gene: TRBD1
clone size: NA
J gene: TRBJ2-2
V gene: TRBV20-1
CDR3 protein: CSARGTGPGELFF
CDR3 DNA: TGCAGTGCTAGAGGGACAGGTCCCGGGGAGCTGTTTTTT

D gene: TRBD1
clone size: NA
J gene: TRBJ1-2
V gene: TRBV2
CDR3 protein: CASSEVGGQGYGYTF
CDR3 DNA: TGTGCCAGCAGTGAAGTAGGTGGACAGGGATATGGCTACACCTTC

D gene: NA
clone size: many
J gene: TRBJ2-5
V gene: TRBV6-5
CDR3 protein: CASRKPSQETQYF
CDR3 DNA: TGTGCCAGCAGGAAGCCTTCCCAAGAGACCCAGTACTTC

D gene: NA
clone size: NA
J gene: TRBJ2-1
V gene: TRBV7-9
CDR3 protein: CASSLGTIYEQFF
CDR3 DNA: TGTGCCAGCAGCTTAGGAACTATATATGAGCAGTTCTTC

D gene: TRBD1
clone size: NA
J gene: TRBJ1-4
V gene: TRBV5-1
CDR3 protein: CASSYGQGGTNEKLFF
CDR3 DNA: TGCGCCAGCAGCTACGGACAGGGAGGAACTAATGAAAAACTGTTTTTT

D gene: NA
clone size: few
J gene: TRBJ2-1
V gene: TRBV10-3
CDR3 protein: CAISELKSSYNEQFF
CDR3 DNA: TGTGCCATCAGTGAGCTCAAGAGCTCCTACAATGAGCAGTTCTTC

D gene: NA
clone size: many
J gene: TRBJ2-1
V gene: TRBV6-1
CDR3 protein: CASTQSIDEQFF
CDR3 DNA: TGTGCCAGCACCCAAAGCATCGATGAGCAGTTCTTC

D gene: NA
clone size: few
J gene: TRBJ1-1
V gene: TRBV12-3/TRBV12-4
CDR3 protein: CASGAEGSGAFF
CDR3 DNA: TGTGCCAGCGGAGCGGAAGGGAGTGGAGCTTTCTTT

D gene: TRBD1
clone size: many
J gene: TRBJ1-4
V gene: TRBV5-1
CDR3 protein: CASSPTGTEEKLFF
CDR3 DNA: TGCGCCAGCAGCCCTACGGGGACAGAAGAAAAACTGTTTTTT

D gene: TRBD1
clone size: NA
J gene: TRBJ1-1
V gene: TRBV3-1
CDR3 protein: CATRTGDEAFF
CDR3 DNA: TGTGCCACCAGGACAGGCGACGAAGCTTTCTTT

D gene: NA
clone size: few
J gene: TRBJ1-2
V gene: TRBV7-8
CDR3 protein: CANSFGQGGYTF
CDR3 DNA: TGTGCCAACAGCTTTGGCCAGGGAGGCTACACCTTC

D gene: NA
clone size: NA
J gene: TRBJ1-3
V gene: TRBV19
CDR3 protein: CASRPSSGNTIYF
CDR3 DNA: TGTGCCAGTCGTCCTAGCTCTGGAAACACCATATATTTT

D gene: TRBD2
clone size: few
J gene: TRBJ2-4
V gene: TRBV20-1
CDR3 protein: CSAKPRGLAGGYIQYF
CDR3 DNA: TGCAGTGCCAAACCCCGCGGGCTAGCGGGAGGGTACATTCAGTACTTC

D gene: NA
clone size: many
J gene: TRBJ2-7
V gene: TRBV20-1
CDR3 protein: CSASPSVEQYF
CDR3 DNA: TGCAGTGCTAGCCCTTCTGTCGAGCAGTACTTC

D gene: TRBD2
clone size: NA
J gene: TRBJ2-5
V gene: TRBV29-1
CDR3 protein: CSGKLAEETQYF
CDR3 DNA: TGCAGCGGTAAACTAGCGGAAGAGACCCAGTACTTC

D gene: TRBD1
clone size: NA
J gene: TRBJ1-2
V gene: TRBV10-3
CDR3 protein: CAISGGDRIAGYTF
CDR3 DNA: TGTGCCATCAGTGGCGGGGACAGGATAGCTGGCTACACCTTC

D gene: NA
clone size: NA
J gene: TRBJ1-2
V gene: TRBV29-1
CDR3 protein: CSVGGEYGYTF
CDR3 DNA: TGCAGTGTGGGCGGGGAATATGGCTACACCTTC

D gene: NA
clone size: NA
J gene: TRBJ2-3
V gene: TRBV9
CDR3 protein: CASSVGQCRTDTQCF
CDR3 DNA: TGTGCCAGCAGCGTCGGACAGTGTCGCACAGATACGCAGTGTTTT

D gene: NA
clone size: few
J gene: TRBJ1-3
V gene: TRBV20-1
CDR3 protein: CSAGGTGNTIYF
CDR3 DNA: TGCAGTGCCGGGGGGACTGGAAACACCATATATTTT

D gene: NA
clone size: NA
J gene: TRBJ1-1
V gene: TRBV9
CDR3 protein: CASSVASRGGEAFF
CDR3 DNA: TGTGCCAGCAGCGTAGCCAGCAGGGGTGGTGAAGCTTTCTTT

D gene: TRBD2
clone size: many
J gene: TRBJ2-3
V gene: TRBV7-3
CDR3 protein: CASSSGLAGYTDTQYF
CDR3 DNA: TGTGCCAGCAGCTCGGGACTAGCGGGGTACACAGATACGCAGTATTTT

D gene: TRBD2
clone size: many
J gene: TRBJ2-7
V gene: TRBV5-8
CDR3 protein: CASTKWGLAGDHEQYF
CDR3 DNA: TGTGCCAGCACCAAATGGGGGCTAGCGGGAGACCACGAGCAGTACTTC

D gene: NA
clone size: NA
J gene: TRBJ1-2
V gene: TRBV6-2/TRBV6-3
CDR3 protein: CASSRDGSNYGYTF
CDR3 DNA: TGTGCCAGCAGCCGGGACGGCTCTAACTATGGCTACACCTTC

D gene: NA
clone size: NA
J gene: TRBJ2-1
V gene: TRBV20-1
CDR3 protein: CSAIPRYLMGNEQFF
CDR3 DNA: TGCAGTGCGATCCCGAGGTACCTCATGGGCAACGAGCAGTTCTTC

D gene: NA
clone size: many
J gene: TRBJ2-7
V gene: TRBV15
CDR3 protein: CATSRDSGRSYEQYF
CDR3 DNA: TGTGCCACCAGCAGAGATAGCGGACGGTCCTACGAGCAGTACTTC

D gene: NA
clone size: many
J gene: TRBJ2-3
V gene: TRBV6-5
CDR3 protein: CASSYEGTDTQYF
CDR3 DNA: TGTGCCAGCAGTTATGAGGGTACAGATACGCAGTATTTT

D gene: NA
clone size: many
J gene: TRBJ2-5
V gene: TRBV20-1
CDR3 protein: CSASWQGLETQYF
CDR3 DNA: TGCAGTGCTAGTTGGCAGGGGTTAGAGACCCAGTACTTC

D gene: NA
clone size: NA
J gene: TRBJ2-7
V gene: TRBV29-1
CDR3 protein: CSAAVGVNSEQYF
CDR3 DNA: TGCAGCGCCGCAGTGGGGGTAAATAGCGAGCAGTACTTC

D gene: NA
clone size: NA
J gene: TRBJ1-6
V gene: TRBV20-1
CDR3 protein: CSARDLEGNSPLHF
CDR3 DNA: TGCAGTGCTAGAGACCTTGAGGGGAATTCACCCCTCCACTTT

D gene: NA
clone size: NA
J gene: TRBJ1-1
V gene: TRBV20-1
CDR3 protein: CSASNLGGTNTEAFF
CDR3 DNA: TGCAGTGCTAGCAACCTCGGGGGGACGAATACTGAAGCTTTCTTT

D gene: TRBD2
clone size: few
J gene: TRBJ2-7
V gene: TRBV5-1
CDR3 protein: CASSLLGTSGYEQYF
CDR3 DNA: TGCGCCAGCAGCTTGCTGGGGACTAGCGGCTACGAGCAGTACTTC

D gene: NA
clone size: NA
J gene: TRBJ1-1
V gene: TRBV5-1
CDR3 protein: CASSARGGTEAFF
CDR3 DNA: TGCGCCAGCAGCGCGAGGGGTGGAACTGAAGCTTTCTTT

D gene: NA
clone size: NA
J gene: TRBJ1-6
V gene: TRBV7-3
CDR3 protein: CASARLKDSPLHF
CDR3 DNA: TGTGCCAGTGCGAGACTGAAGGATTCACCCCTCCACTTT

D gene: TRBD2
clone size: NA
J gene: TRBJ2-1
V gene: TRBV7-8
CDR3 protein: CASSWGLDNEQFF
CDR3 DNA: TGTGCCAGCAGCTGGGGACTAGATAATGAGCAGTTCTTC

D gene: NA
clone size: NA
J gene: TRBJ1-1
V gene: TRBV20-1
CDR3 protein: CSAPTPGTEAFF
CDR3 DNA: TGCAGTGCTCCGACACCCGGCACTGAAGCTTTCTTT

D gene: TRBD2
clone size: few
J gene: TRBJ2-3
V gene: TRBV9
CDR3 protein: CASSARLAGSDTQYF
CDR3 DNA: TGTGCCAGCAGCGCCCGACTAGCGGGAAGCGATACGCAGTATTTT

D gene: TRBD1
clone size: few
J gene: TRBJ1-2
V gene: TRBV5-1
CDR3 protein: CASSQRTGFDGYTF
CDR3 DNA: TGCGCCAGCAGCCAGCGGACAGGTTTCGACGGCTACACCTTC

D gene: NA
clone size: many
J gene: TRBJ1-5
V gene: TRBV7-8
CDR3 protein: CASSLETGFGKHF
CDR3 DNA: TGTGCCAGCAGCTTGGAGACAGGTTTCGGGAAACATTTT

D gene: TRBD1
clone size: many
J gene: TRBJ1-2
V gene: TRBV5-6
CDR3 protein: CASTGTGGSYGYTF
CDR3 DNA: TGTGCCAGCACCGGGACAGGGGGCAGCTATGGCTACACCTTC

D gene: NA
clone size: many
J gene: TRBJ1-4
V gene: TRBV6-1
CDR3 protein: CATEVLTNEKLFF
CDR3 DNA: TGTGCCACCGAGGTCTTAACTAATGAAAAACTGTTTTTT

D gene: NA
clone size: NA
J gene: TRBJ2-5
V gene: TRBV5-6
CDR3 protein: CASSPAQETQYF
CDR3 DNA: TGTGCCAGCAGCCCGGCCCAAGAGACCCAGTACTTC

D gene: TRBD2
clone size: few
J gene: TRBJ2-2
V gene: TRBV9
CDR3 protein: CASSSRTSVTGELFF
CDR3 DNA: TGTGCCAGCAGCTCCCGAACTAGCGTCACCGGGGAGCTGTTTTTT

D gene: NA
clone size: NA
J gene: TRBJ1-5
V gene: TRBV19
CDR3 protein: CASSIKSAGGSNQPQHF
CDR3 DNA: TGTGCCAGTAGTATTAAATCGGCCGGAGGATCCAATCAGCCCCAGCATTTT

D gene: NA
clone size: many
J gene: TRBJ2-5
V gene: TRBV6-5
CDR3 protein: CASSSGQAGEETQYF
CDR3 DNA: TGTGCCAGCAGTTCAGGACAGGCGGGAGAGGAGACCCAGTACTTC